Following are 10 T cell receptor beta chains from one sample sequenced in a study of CD8 T cells in ankylosing spondylitis. Study-wide findings and caveats: Seemingly characteristic of ankylosing spondylitis blood was a TCR beta motif consisting of several highly homologous variants.

These receptors have no identified antigens. From the 5' RACE reads, TCRdb called clonotypes with MiXCR, one entry per CDR3 protein. The sample shows some 800,000 distinct CDR3 sequences, approximately 12% of them seen only once. Sequencing used blood, either unsorted or a sorted T cell fraction (not recorded which). The receptors were gathered from a male donor with ankylosing spondylitis.

This clonotype was seen a few times. This chain joins TRBV9 and TRBJ2-1, with unresolved D. CDR1 and CDR2 (germline): SGDLS, YYNGEE. Trimming shortened V by 4 bases and J by 4 bases, and 15 bases separated the two germline ends. The CDR3 consists of 15 residues. This CDR3 is CASSPGSPNYNEQFF. Here the CDR3 DNA reads TGTGCCAGCAGCCCAGGTTCTCCCAATTACAATGAGCAGTTCTTC.

The rearrangement uses TRBV20-1 and TRBJ2-1; D gene uncertain. This CDR3 region has 16 residues. Germline V lookup: CDR1 DFQATT, CDR2 SNEGSKA (reference sequence). The V and J ends lost 0 bases and 0 bases respectively, with 12 bases between them. This CDR3 reads CSARDRHRSSYNEQFF. For the CDR3, the DNA is TGCAGTGCTAGAGATCGCCACCGGAGCTCCTACAATGAGCAGTTCTTC.

This clonotype was counted a few times. The gene calls are TRBV15 and TRBJ2-7; maybe TRBD1 (5 bases). This CDR3 has 15 residues. Between the trimmed V and J ends, which lost 3 bases and 2 bases, there was a span of 14 bases. The germline gives CDR1 LNHNV, CDR2 YYDKDF (reference sequence). The DNA for the CDR3 is TGTGCCACCAGCAGGAGTAAGACAGAGACCTACGAGCAGTACTTC. It codes for CATSRSKTETYEQYF.

This clonotype was detected a few times. This chain joins TRBV20-1 and TRBJ2-3; possible D gene TRBD1, 6 bases. Germline CDR1 DFQATT, CDR2 SNEGSKA (reference sequence). This CDR3 is 14 amino acids long. V lost 5 bases to trimming and J lost 1 base, with 13 bases between them. The CDR3 here is CSAANRDGTDTQYF. DNA of the CDR3: TGCAGTGCTGCAAACAGGGATGGCACAGATACGCAGTATTTT.

This clonotype has only one observation. The chain links TRBV7-6 to TRBJ2-1, with 11 bases fitting TRBD2. The CDR3 sequence is 15 residues long. Trimming cost V 4 bases and J 7 bases; bases outside gene matches: 6. The V gene's germline CDR1 is SGHVS and CDR2 FNYEAQ. The CDR3 DNA is TGTGCCAGCAGCTCACGACTAGCGGGGAGGAATGAGCAGTTCTTC. Encoded protein: CASSSRLAGRNEQFF.

The rearrangement uses TRBV20-1 and TRBJ2-1, with D perhaps matching TRBD1 (6 bases). The V and J ends lost 6 bases and 6 bases respectively, with 9 bases between them. Germline CDR1 is DFQATT and CDR2 is SNEGSKA (reference sequence). This CDR3 is built from 11 residues. CDR3: CSARGINEQFF. The CDR3 DNA sequence: TGCAGTGCAAGGGGGATCAATGAGCAGTTCTTC.

The chain couples TRBV25-1 to TRBJ2-5, with D perhaps being TRBD1 or TRBD2 (6 bases each). Germline values: CDR1 MGHDK, CDR2 SYGVNS. CDR3 length equals 16 residues. V lost 5 bases and J lost 5, with 21 bases in between. CDR3 region: CASSSTARGLRETQYF. In DNA, the CDR3 is TGTGCCAGCAGTTCAACGGCCCGGGGGCTGCGGGAGACCCAGTACTTC.

A few counts support this clonotype. V usage is TRBV5-1 and J usage is TRBJ2-2; D is ambiguous. Trimming cost V 0 bases and J 4 bases, with 10 bases left between them. This CDR3 region has 15 residues. Germline V gene data show CDR1 as SGHRS and CDR2 as YFSETQ. CDR3 nucleotides: TGCGCCAGCAGCTTGGCCTGGCCTGCCACCGGGGAGCTGTTTTTT. Amino acid sequence: CASSLAWPATGELFF.

This clonotype was detected many times. The CDR3 here is CASSPGTGETYNEQFF. As DNA, the CDR3 is TGCGCCAGCAGCCCCGGGACAGGAGAGACCTACAATGAGCAGTTCTTC. The chain is built from TRBV5-1 and TRBJ2-1, with 8 bases aligning to TRBD1. Unmatched junction bases numbered 8, after V lost 4 bases and J lost 2 bases. Germline assignment: CDR1 SGHRS and CDR2 YFSETQ. The CDR3 has 16 amino acids.

This clonotype was seen many times. The chain has TRBV28 and TRBJ2-4; the D gene is possibly TRBD2 (6 bases). The V end lost 5 bases, the J end lost 12 bases, and 14 bases lay between the germline ends. Germline V CDR1 and CDR2: MDHEN, SYDVKM. The CDR3 spans 12 residues. CDR3 sequence reads: CASSENGGDQYF. In DNA form, the CDR3 reads TGTGCCAGCAGTGAGAACGGAGGGGATCAGTACTTC.